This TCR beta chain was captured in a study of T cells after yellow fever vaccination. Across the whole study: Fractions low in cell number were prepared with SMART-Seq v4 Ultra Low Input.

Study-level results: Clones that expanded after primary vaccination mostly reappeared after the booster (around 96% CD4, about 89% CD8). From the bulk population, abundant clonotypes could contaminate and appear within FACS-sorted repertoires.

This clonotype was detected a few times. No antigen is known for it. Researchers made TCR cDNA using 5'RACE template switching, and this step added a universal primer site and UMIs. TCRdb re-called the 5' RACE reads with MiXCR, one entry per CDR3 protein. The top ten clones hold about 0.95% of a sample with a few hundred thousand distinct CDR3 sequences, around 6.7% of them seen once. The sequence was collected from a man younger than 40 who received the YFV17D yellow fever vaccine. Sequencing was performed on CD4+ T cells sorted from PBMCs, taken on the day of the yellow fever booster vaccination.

CDR3 DNA: TGTGCCAGCAGCTTAGATTCTGGACCACCTAACAATGAGCAGTTCTTC. Encoded protein: CASSLDSGPPNNEQFF. The chain recombines TRBV11-2 with TRBJ2-1; D remains ambiguous. Looked up from germline, CDR1 is SGHAT and CDR2 is FQNNGV. The CDR3 has 16 residues. The V gene lost 0 bases and the J gene lost 5 bases, with 14 bases spanning the gap.